These 21 T cell receptor beta chains originate from one sample sequenced in a study of molecular identifiers for immune sequencing clone quantification. TCRdb re-called the PCR reads through MiXCR, storing one row per CDR3 protein. The sample shows roughly 630,000 distinct CDR3 sequences, about 25% of them seen only once. Material: naive CD8+ T cells from blood, with Jurkat cell RNA spiked in. Stated subset: FACS-sorted CD8+CD4-CCR7+CD45RA+ naive T cells. The receptor set was obtained from a human donor in good health. Some libraries in this study had Jurkat cell RNA spiked in.

The V call is TRBV27, the J call TRBJ2-3, with 8 bases fitting TRBD1. The CDR3 runs 16 residues. With V trimmed by 4 bases and J by 2 bases, 8 bases remained unmatched. The germline V gene encodes CDR1 MNHEY and CDR2 SMNVEV (reference sequence). The CDR3 loop is CASSSGTGGTTDTQYF. The CDR3 DNA reads TGTGCCAGCAGTTCGGGGACAGGAGGTACCACAGATACGCAGTATTTT.

The CDR3 loop reads CASSLVGFDEQYF. The CDR3 DNA is TGTGCCAGCAGCTTGGTAGGGTTTGACGAGCAGTACTTC. The chain uses TRBV5-5 and TRBJ2-7; D unclear. CDR3 length equals 13 residues. Germline CDR1 reads SGHKS; CDR2 reads YYEKEE (reference sequence). V was pared by 0 bases and J by 5 bases, with 9 bases between. The whole variable domain, filled in from reference TRBV5-5 and TRBJ2-7, reads DAGVTQSPTHLIKTRGQQVTLRCSPISGHKSVSWYQQVLGQGPQFIFQYYEKEERGRGNFPDRFSARQFPNYSSELNVNALLLGDSALYLCASSLVGFDEQYFGPGTRLTVT.

Concerning this clonotype: Without the conserved terminal phenylalanine or tryptophan, this CDR3 likely stems from a read error. This chain uses TRBV19 with TRBJ2-3; D unresolved. V was trimmed by 7 bases and J by 4 bases, leaving 9 bases between them. The germline gives CDR1 LNHDA, CDR2 SQIVND (reference sequence). The CDR3 consists of 12 residues. In DNA, the CDR3 is TGTGCCAGTACCCAACCCCCAGATACGCAGTATCTT. Its translation: CASTQPPDTQYL.

Ten or more counts support this clonotype. The chain has TRBV14 and TRBJ2-2; D is ambiguous. Looked up from germline, CDR1 is SGHDN and CDR2 is FVKESK. V was cut by 3 bases and J by 10 bases, with 12 bases left in between. The CDR3 is made up of 13 amino acids. The CDR3 loop is CASSHSFVLELFF. The CDR3 DNA is TGTGCCAGCAGCCACTCCTTCGTTCTGGAGCTGTTTTTT. Combining the CDR3 with reference TRBV14 and TRBJ2-2 gives the whole variable domain EAGVTQFPSHSVIEKGQTVTLRCDPISGHDNLYWYRRVMGKEIKFLLHFVKESKQDESGMPNNRFLAERTGGTYSTLKVQPAELEDSGVYFCASSHSFVLELFFGEGSRLTVL.

This sequence joins TRBV12-3 or TRBV12-4 and TRBJ1-3, with D unclear. The CDR3 is 15 amino acids. Deletions cut 2 bases from V and 2 bases from J, with 10 bases between. CDR3 DNA sequence: TGTGCCAGCAGTTTATATTCCGAGCCTGGAAACACCATATATTTT. Its protein is CASSLYSEPGNTIYF.

Notes on this clonotype: This could be a read error, since a much larger clone is one nucleotide away. The genes are TRBV29-1 and TRBJ1-2; D unresolved. The CDR3 contains 13 residues. Between the trimmed V and J ends, which lost 2 bases and 4 bases, there was a span of 11 bases. Per germline, CDR1 SQVTM and CDR2 ANQGSEA. The CDR3 spells CSVEFMDIYGYTF. The CDR3 nucleotides are TGCAGCGTTGAATTTATGGATATCTATGGCTACACCTTC.

Comment on this clonotype: Since a much larger clone is just one base distant, this may be a read error. The chain carries TRBV3-1 and TRBJ2-3; the D call may be TRBD1 or TRBD2 (5 bases each). This CDR3 region has 16 residues. Germline loops: CDR1 LGHDT, CDR2 YNNKEL (reference sequence). CDR3: CASSQETGTYTDTHYF. The CDR3 region has the DNA TGTGCCAGCAGCCAAGAGACCGGGACCTACACAGATACGCACTATTTT.

The chain joins TRBV15 to TRBJ2-7; D possibly corresponds to TRBD1 (5 bases). Germline-derived CDR1 and CDR2 are LNHNV and YYDKDF (reference sequence). CDR3 length: 15 residues. The germline V and J ends were trimmed by 0 bases and 6 bases, with 15 bases remaining between them. The CDR3 loop is CATSRDRGPQREQYF. DNA of the CDR3: TGTGCCACCAGCAGAGATAGGGGCCCCCAGCGCGAGCAGTACTTC.

This clonotype turned up a few times. V and J are TRBV2 and TRBJ2-7; possibly TRBD2 for D (5 bases). Trimming left V 0 bases short and J 5 bases short, with 11 bases between. There are 14 residues in the CDR3. Germline V gene data show CDR1 as SNHLY and CDR2 as FYNNEI. CDR3 in amino acids: CASSEARQEDEQYF. The CDR3 region has the DNA TGTGCCAGCAGTGAAGCGCGGCAGGAGGACGAGCAGTACTTC.

Worth noting for this clonotype: A read error may be the cause here, since a much bigger clone is one base away. This rearrangement joins TRBV14 to TRBJ1-1, with D unclear. V was shortened by 3 bases and J by 3 bases, with 11 bases between the two germline ends. The CDR3 sequence is 14 residues long. Per germline, CDR1 SGHDN and CDR2 FVKESK. CDR3 region: CASSHDAGYTEAFF. In nucleotides, the CDR3 is TGTGCCAGCAGCCATGATGCGGGGTACACTGAAGCTTTCTTT.

Notes on this clonotype: A read error may explain this, as a much larger clone is one base away. This chain joins TRBV5-6 and TRBJ2-7, with a possible D match to TRBD2 (5 bases). V was pared by 6 bases and J by 5 bases, with 18 bases between. The CDR3 is 14 amino acids. Per germline, CDR1 SGHDT and CDR2 YYEEEE. In nucleotides, the CDR3 is TGTGCCAGCACCTTCTATAGCGTCGGTCACGAGCAGTACTTC. Protein product: CASTFYSVGHEQYF.

This clonotype has ten or more counts. The DNA of the CDR3 is TGTGCCAGCAGCACGACGACAGGGACGGTCCCAGATACGCAGTATTTT. It codes for CASSTTTGTVPDTQYF. The chain is built from TRBV9 and TRBJ2-3, with 7 bases aligning to TRBD1. Germline CDR1 reads SGDLS; CDR2 reads YYNGEE. Unmatched junction bases numbered 12, after V lost 4 bases and J lost 4 bases. This CDR3 region has 16 residues.

This rearrangement joins TRBV12-2 to TRBJ2-3. TRBV12-2 counts as a pseudogene. The CDR3 extends over 14 amino acids. CDR3 residues: CASRLALSTDTQYF. As DNA, the CDR3 is TGTGCAAGCCGCTTAGCGCTGAGCACAGATACGCAGTATTTT.

This clonotype has a count of ten or more. V is TRBV4-1 and J is TRBJ1-1; weak D call: TRBD1 (6 bases). V dropped 1 base and J dropped 1 base, with 10 bases sitting between them. The germline CDR1 and CDR2 sequences are MGHRA and YSYEKL. CDR3 length: 15 amino acids. The CDR3 bases are TGCGCCAGCAGCCAAGTGGGGGGCCCGAACACTGAAGCTTTCTTT. Protein product: CASSQVGGPNTEAFF.

Details on this clonotype: This may come from a read error, since a much larger clone is one base off. The CDR3 is CASSLVTGSYAQYF. As DNA, the CDR3 is TGTGCCAGCAGCTTAGTTACAGGGTCCTACGCGCAGTACTTC. The chain has TRBV7-2 and TRBJ2-7, with D possibly being TRBD1 (6 bases). CDR1 and CDR2 (germline): SGHTA, FQGNSA. The CDR3 has 14 amino acids.

This clonotype was recorded at least ten times. The chain carries TRBV3-1 and TRBJ1-2; 9 bases map to TRBD1. Trimming at V came to 4 bases and at J to 0 bases, leaving 3 bases not matched to a gene. The CDR3 extends over 15 amino acids. Per the germline V gene, CDR1 is LGHDT and CDR2 is YNNKEL (reference sequence). CDR3 residues: CASSPGTGTNYGYTF. CDR3 bases: TGTGCCAGCAGCCCTGGGACAGGGACTAACTATGGCTACACCTTC.

This clonotype was recorded only once. The CDR3 nucleotides are TGTGCCAGCAGCTTAGAAGACAGTTTCTCAGGCGAGCAGTACTTC. This codes for CASSLEDSFSGEQYF. This chain links TRBV11-2 with TRBJ2-7; possible D gene TRBD1, 5 bases. V dropped 0 bases and J dropped 6 bases, with 15 bases sitting between them. The germline V gene encodes CDR1 SGHAT and CDR2 FQNNGV. CDR3 size: 15 residues.

The rearrangement links TRBV4-3 to TRBJ2-1, with 9 positions matching TRBD1. This CDR3 is 15 amino acids long. V lost 1 base to trimming and J lost 8 bases; unmatched junction nucleotides: 6. Germline V gene sequence: CDR1 LGHNA, CDR2 YSLEER. Written as DNA, the CDR3 is TGCGCCAGCAGCCAAGCTACAGGGGGCAACGATGAGCAGTTCTTC. Translation: CASSQATGGNDEQFF.

V usage is TRBV7-8 and J usage is TRBJ2-2; D perhaps matches TRBD2 (6 bases). The CDR3 loop spans 16 amino acids. V was pared by 1 base and J by 4 bases, with 13 bases between. Germline CDR1 and CDR2: SGHVS and FQNEAQ. The CDR3, as DNA: TGTGCCAGCAGCTTAGTCTGGGGGGTCGGCACCGGGGAGCTGTTTTTT. Protein: CASSLVWGVGTGELFF.

This clonotype was found a few times. The chain has TRBV9 and TRBJ2-7; TRBD2 is a possible D gene (5 bases). Trimming cost V 0 bases and J 0 bases, with 10 bases left between them. The CDR3 has 15 amino acids. Germline-derived CDR1 and CDR2 are SGDLS and YYNGEE. The CDR3 bases are TGTGCCAGCAGCGTAGGGTTTGGGAGCTCCTACGAGCAGTACTTC. This gives the protein CASSVGFGSSYEQYF.

A word on this clonotype: A much more abundant neighbour one base away suggests this may be a read error. The chain links TRBV9 to TRBJ1-3; no clear D. CDR3 length equals 17 residues. Germline V CDR1 and CDR2: SGDLS, YYNGEE. CDR3 amino acids: CASSVASGHLSGNTINF. The DNA of the CDR3 is TGTGCCAGCAGCGTAGCTAGTGGCCACCTCTCTGGAAACACCATAAATTTT.